This T cell receptor beta chain was profiled in a study of T cell responses to AZD1222 COVID-19 vaccine. Study-level points and caveats: Nearly half of the spike-specific TCRs reportedly recognize variant regions that carry no mutations. It was only after the peak T cell response that any repertoires were sampled. Donors were largely white British and mainly female; clonal diversity was possibly underestimated. Dominant at 160-218 and 743-854, vaccine-associated CD4 TCRs also spanned spike.

Only a few counts were recorded for this clone. Its antigen is undetermined. Some clones are missing from TCRdb's copy, which holds only in-frame ones; the method was immunoSEQ multiplex PCR. The table records some 170,000 clones, over 85% of them present only once. With 3 bases removed from V and 2 bases from J, the gap between germline ends came to 5 bases. The CDR3 spans 13 residues. The sequence was obtained from an adult who received the MenACWY meningococcal vaccine as a control. The rearrangement joins TRBV12-3 or TRBV12-4 to TRBJ1-5, with D uncertain. The sequenced sample was peripheral blood, obtained 28 days after the second dose of the MenACWY control vaccine. The CDR3 DNA follows: TGTGCCAGCAGTTTTGGGGGCAATCAGCCCCAGCATTTT. It yields the protein CASSFGGNQPQHF.